This T cell receptor beta chain came from a study of blood T cell repertoires in COVID-19. The CDR3 spans 17 residues. The V gene's germline CDR1 is SGHRS and CDR2 YFSETQ. J gave up 2 bases and V 3 bases, and 6 bases lay outside the gene matches. Symptom resolution, clearance, or two negative PCRs marked donors in Cohort 3 as recovered. TCRdb's table, derived via immunoSEQ multiplex PCR, lists solely in-frame clones and lacks some. The data hold around 290,000 clones, with 75% to 90% observed a single time. The clonotype comes from a woman aged 40-49 years who had recovered from COVID-19. This sequence joins TRBV5-1 and TRBJ2-2, with 11 bases matching TRBD1. Material for sequencing was PBMCs or T cells enriched from blood (not recorded which). The CDR3 nucleotides read TGCGCCAGCAGCTCAACCGGGACAGGGGGTAACACCGGGGAGCTGTTTTTT. Its translation is CASSSTGTGGNTGELFF. Complete variable domain (other parts from reference TRBV5-1 and TRBJ2-2): KAGVTQTPRYLIKTRGQQVTLSCSPISGHRSVSWYQQTPGQGLQFLFEYFSETQRNKGNFPGRFSGRQFSNSRSEMNVSTLELGDSALYLCASSSTGTGGNTGELFFGEGSRLTVL.